This is a list of T cell receptor beta chains from one sample in a study of blood T cell repertoires in COVID-19. Only in-frame clones appear in the TCRdb table, and some are missing; sequencing was by immunoSEQ multiplex PCR. The sample records around 320,000 clones, around 90% being singletons. The material sequenced was PBMCs or T cells enriched from blood (not recorded which). All receptors come from a woman aged 18-29 years with acute COVID-19. Both conserved end residues are part of each CDR3. Each record gives: clone size, J gene, V gene, D gene, CDR3 protein, CDR3 DNA. A D gene is named only where the DNA matches it firmly. Size is omitted from some rows. Given values are once, few, many or a class for expanded clones.

-,TRBJ2-5,TRBV9,-,CASSVNREETQYF,TGTGCCAGCAGCGTTAACAGGGAAGAGACCCAGTACTTC
-,TRBJ1-2,TRBV7-9,-,CASSLEAGNYGYTF,TGTGCCAGCAGCTTAGAGGCGGGCAACTATGGCTACACCTTC
once,TRBJ2-3,TRBV9,TRBD1,CASSRSGGLRTDTQYF,TGTGCCAGCAGCCGATCAGGGGGCCTACGCACAGATACGCAGTATTTT
-,TRBJ2-2,TRBV6-5,-,CASSYTTGELFF,TGTGCCAGCAGTTACACAACCGGGGAGCTGTTTTTT
-,TRBJ1-2,TRBV10-3,-,CAISEVGAGGYTF,TGTGCCATCAGTGAGGTGGGGGCGGGCGGCTACACCTTC
-,TRBJ1-6,TRBV19,TRBD1,CASTFTGTGGSPLHF,TGTGCCAGTACCTTTACCGGGACAGGGGGTTCACCCCTCCACTTT
-,TRBJ2-1,TRBV24-1,TRBD2,CATSDATSGAYNEQFF,TGTGCCACCAGTGATGCGACTAGCGGGGCCTACAATGAGCAGTTCTTC
-,TRBJ2-1,TRBV4-2,-,CASSRTTGTGAGNEQFF,TGTGCCAGCAGCCGAACCACCGGGACTGGAGCCGGCAATGAGCAGTTCTTC
-,TRBJ2-1,TRBV29-1,TRBD1,CSVDRDSLPYEQFF,TGCAGCGTTGACCGGGACAGCCTGCCATATGAGCAGTTCTTC
-,TRBJ2-2,TRBV28,TRBD1,CASRSSGQGGELFF,TGTGCCAGCAGGTCCTCCGGACAGGGCGGGGAGCTGTTTTTT
-,TRBJ2-7,TRBV6-1,-,CASSEFDREVNEQYF,TGTGCCAGCAGTGAGTTCGACAGGGAGGTCAACGAGCAGTACTTC
once,TRBJ2-2,TRBV6-6,TRBD1,CASSYSGQGNTGELFF,TGTGCCAGCAGTTACTCAGGACAGGGCAACACCGGGGAGCTGTTTTTT
-,TRBJ1-6,TRBV27,-,CATARESYNSPLHF,TGTGCCACCGCCAGGGAATCCTATAATTCACCCCTCCACTTT
-,TRBJ1-1,TRBV28,-,CASTDPSTSDALNTEAFF,TGTGCCAGCACGGACCCTTCAACTAGCGACGCCCTTAACACTGAAGCTTTCTTT
-,TRBJ1-1,TRBV29-1,-,CSGQSIMNTEAFF,TGCAGCGGACAGAGTATCATGAACACTGAAGCTTTCTTT
-,TRBJ1-2,TRBV29-1,TRBD1,CSVDRGTGSNYGYTF,TGCAGCGTTGACCGGGGGACAGGGTCTAACTATGGCTACACCTTC
-,TRBJ1-3,TRBV5-1,-,CASSDGQGSGNTIYF,TGCGCCAGCAGCGATGGACAAGGGTCTGGAAACACCATATATTTT
-,TRBJ1-2,TRBV9,-,CASSVGSLLSVVKHGYTF,TGTGCCAGCAGCGTAGGGTCCCTTTTATCCGTGGTTAAGCATGGCTACACCTTC
-,TRBJ2-7,TRBV27,TRBD1,CASSLSGTGYEQYF,TGTGCCAGCAGTTTATCCGGGACAGGGTACGAGCAGTACTTC
-,TRBJ2-7,TRBV7-6,-,CASSPPLAPRYEQYF,TGTGCCAGCAGCCCCCCGCTAGCCCCCAGGTACGAGCAGTACTTC